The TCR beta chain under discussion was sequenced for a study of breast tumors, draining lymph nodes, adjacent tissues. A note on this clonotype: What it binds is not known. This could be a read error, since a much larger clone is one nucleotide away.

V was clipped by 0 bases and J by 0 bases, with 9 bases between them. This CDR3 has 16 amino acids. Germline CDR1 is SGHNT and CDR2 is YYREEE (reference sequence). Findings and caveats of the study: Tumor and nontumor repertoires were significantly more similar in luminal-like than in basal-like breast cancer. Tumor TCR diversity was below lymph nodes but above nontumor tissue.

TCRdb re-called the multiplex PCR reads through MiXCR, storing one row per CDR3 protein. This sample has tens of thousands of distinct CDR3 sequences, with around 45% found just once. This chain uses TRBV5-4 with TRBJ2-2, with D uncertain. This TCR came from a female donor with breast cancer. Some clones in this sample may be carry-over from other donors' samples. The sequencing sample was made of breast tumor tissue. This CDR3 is CASSLVAASNTGELFF. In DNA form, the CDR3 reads TGTGCCAGCAGCTTGGTTGCGGCTTCGAACACCGGGGAGCTGTTTTTT. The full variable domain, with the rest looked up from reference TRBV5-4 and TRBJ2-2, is ETGVTQSPTHLIKTRGQQVTLRCSSQSGHNTVSWYQQALGQGPQFIFQYYREEENGRGNFPPRFSGLQFPNYSSELNVNALELDDSALYLCASSLVAASNTGELFFGEGSRLTVL.